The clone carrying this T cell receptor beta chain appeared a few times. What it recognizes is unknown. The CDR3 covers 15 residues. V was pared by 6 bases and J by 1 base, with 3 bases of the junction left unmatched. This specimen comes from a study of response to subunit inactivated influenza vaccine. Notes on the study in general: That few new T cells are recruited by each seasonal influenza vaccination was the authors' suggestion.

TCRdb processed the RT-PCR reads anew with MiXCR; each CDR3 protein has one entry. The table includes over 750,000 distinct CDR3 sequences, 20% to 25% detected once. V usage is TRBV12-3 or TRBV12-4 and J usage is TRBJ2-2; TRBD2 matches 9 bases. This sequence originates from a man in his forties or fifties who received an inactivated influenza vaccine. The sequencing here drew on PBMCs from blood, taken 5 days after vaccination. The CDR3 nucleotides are TGTGCCAGCAGAGTTAGCGGGGGGAACACCGGGGAGCTGTTTTTT. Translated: CASRVSGGNTGELFF.